This is a list of T cell receptor beta chains from one sample in a study of cytomegalovirus exposure and HLA in healthy donors. Method: immunoSEQ multiplex PCR; TCRdb's copy keeps in-frame clones and lacks some. The table records under 150,000 clones, roughly 79% of them present only once. The sequencing sample was made of PBMCs. The receptor source for this set is a man younger than 30 in good health and CMV-seronegative. Each CDR3 is given with its conserved first and last residue. D genes are given only for firm matches. Size is stated for part of the rows, as once, few or many counts, or as a class when the clone is expanded.

>.|.|TRBJ1-4|TRBV6-6
TGTGCCAGCAACTCCCACCACAGGGCAACTAATGAAAAACTGTTTTTT
CASNSHHRATNEKLFF
>TRBD1|.|TRBJ1-1|TRBV6-5
TGTGCCAGCAGTTACTTGGGGACAGGGGGCGCAGGAGCTTTCTTT
CASSYLGTGGAGAFF
>.|.|TRBJ1-5|TRBV10-3
TGTGCCACCGGACAGATAGATCAGCCCCAGCATTTT
CATGQIDQPQHF
>.|.|TRBJ2-3|TRBV9
TGTGCCAGCAGCCCTATCTTGACGGGGTTCACAGATACGCAGTATTTT
CASSPILTGFTDTQYF
>TRBD1|.|TRBJ1-2|TRBV28
TGTGCCAGCAGAGAACGGACAGGAGCGGTCTATGGCTACACCTTC
CASRERTGAVYGYTF
>.|.|TRBJ2-1|TRBV30
TGTGCCTGGATCCCCAGGACTTTTGAGCAGTTCTTC
CAWIPRTFEQFF
>.|.|TRBJ1-2|TRBV6-5
TGTGCCAGCAGTTACTCGAGCGGGAACTATGGCTACACCTTC
CASSYSSGNYGYTF
>.|.|TRBJ2-5|TRBV7-8
TGTGCCAGCAGCTATTGGAGGGCCCCTCAAGAGACCCAGTACTTC
CASSYWRAPQETQYF
>TRBD1|.|TRBJ1-1|TRBV4-1
TGCGCCAGCAGCCGACCGGGACAGGGGGCCTCTGAAGCTTTCTTT
CASSRPGQGASEAFF
>.|.|TRBJ2-7|TRBV30
TGTGCCTGGAGTGTGGGCCCTCCCCGCGAGCAGTACTTC
CAWSVGPPREQYF
>.|few|TRBJ1-2|TRBV6-5
TGTGCCAGCAGTAACACAGCCCATGGCTACACCTTC
CASSNTAHGYTF
>TRBD1|.|TRBJ2-5|TRBV10-2
TGCGCCAGCAGTAGAGGACAGGGTTTCAGAAGAGAGACCCAGTACTTC
CASSRGQGFRRETQYF
>TRBD2|.|TRBJ2-3|TRBV9
TGTGCCAGCAGCGTAGAGTCTAGCGGGGGATCCACAGATACGCAGTATTTT
CASSVESSGGSTDTQYF
>TRBD1|.|TRBJ2-7|TRBV6-1
TGTGCCAGCAGTGAAGGACTAACAAGGGTAGGGACAGGAGGCGAGCAGTACTTC
CASSEGLTRVGTGGEQYF
>.|.|TRBJ2-1|TRBV6-6
TGTGCCAGCAGTTACTCGGTGGCAGGGGGGAACAATGAGCAGTTCTTC
CASSYSVAGGNNEQFF